Presented here are 3 T cell receptor beta chains from one specimen sequenced in a study of CD8 T cells in seronegative destructive rheumatoid arthritis. Repertoires were generated with immunoSEQ multiplex PCR, while TCRdb's copy carries only in-frame clones and drops some. In the table there are more than 600 clones, roughly nine tenths of which are singletons. The source material was CD8+ T cells from blood. Every receptor here comes from a woman between 45 and 69 years old with seronegative destructive rheumatoid arthritis.

The chain employs TRBV27 and TRBJ2-4; the D gene is possibly TRBD1 (6 bases). V lost 6 bases and J 2 bases, leaving 14 bases between the germline ends. Per germline, CDR1 MNHEY and CDR2 SMNVEV (reference sequence). The CDR3 length is 15 residues. CDR3: CASSPTGSSKNIQYF. The CDR3 bases are TGTGCCAGCAGCCCCACAGGGAGCTCCAAAAACATTCAGTACTTC.

The chain joins TRBV2 to TRBJ2-3; TRBD2 matches 11 bases. Losses at the gene ends were 3 bases for V and 0 bases for J; bases not matched to a gene: 8. Germline V gives CDR1 SNHLY, CDR2 FYNNEI. This CDR3 spans 18 amino acids. Here the CDR3 DNA reads TGTGCCAGCAGTGAGTCTAGCGGGAGGATCAAGAGCACAGATACGCAGTATTTT. This codes for CASSESSGRIKSTDTQYF.

The gene calls are TRBV6-5 and TRBJ2-1, with 9 bases matching TRBD2. The CDR3 sequence is 15 residues long. Per germline, CDR1 MNHEY and CDR2 SVGAGI. V was pared by 10 bases and J by 4 bases, with 11 bases of the junction left unmatched. The CDR3 reads CATAPVAGGYNEQFF. CDR3 DNA sequence: TGTGCCACCGCCCCGGTGGCGGGGGGGTACAATGAGCAGTTCTTC.